Each of the 3 T cell receptor beta chains below was sequenced from the same sample in a study of blood T cells in healthy people across ages. It was with a sample-barcoded 5' primer and a J-beta primer mix that a second PCR of about 6 to 12 cycles was run. MiXCR, run by TCRdb on the 5' RACE reads, gives a single entry per CDR3 protein. The repertoire has fewer than 1.5 million distinct CDR3 sequences, roughly 40% of them found once; the top ten carry 7% to 9.5%. Source material: blood. The receptors derive from a woman younger than 30 in good health.

CDR3 DNA sequence: TGTGCCAGCAGCAACGGACAGGCCCTCTCCTACGAGCAGTACTTC. It yields the protein CASSNGQALSYEQYF. This rearrangement joins TRBV7-2 to TRBJ2-7; 7 nucleotides line up with TRBD1. The CDR3 runs 15 residues. The germline V gene encodes CDR1 SGHTA and CDR2 FQGNSA. Trimming at V came to 5 bases and at J to 0 bases, leaving 7 bases not matched to a gene.

This clonotype was seen a few times. The rearrangement joins TRBV11-2 to TRBJ2-7; D unresolved. CDR3 length equals 13 residues. Trimming took 1 base from V and 2 from J, leaving 6 bases between them. Germline V CDR1 and CDR2: SGHAT, FQNNGV. CDR3: CASSLAHTYEQYF. DNA of the CDR3: TGTGCCAGCAGCTTAGCCCACACCTACGAGCAGTACTTC.

The chain recombines TRBV5-6 with TRBJ2-7; maybe TRBD2 (5 bases). Germline CDR1 SGHDT, CDR2 YYEEEE. The V and J ends lost 3 bases and 5 bases respectively, with 12 bases between them. This CDR3 is built from 13 residues. The CDR3 DNA is TGTGCCAGCAGCTCGGCGGGCAGTGACGAGCAGTACTTC. Translated, it gives CASSSAGSDEQYF.